Each of the 20 T cell receptor beta chains below was sequenced from the same sample in a study of T cells in Graves' hyperthyroidism and ophthalmopathy. Amplification of TCR beta CDR3 regions was performed using RNA transcripts as template. During a first-round RT-PCR of the TCR CDR3, the HTBI primer set was used. TCRdb re-called the multiplex PCR reads through MiXCR, storing one row per CDR3 protein. The data contain under 600,000 distinct CDR3 sequences, roughly 15% of them singletons. The sequenced material came from blood. The receptors shown here come from a woman aged 40 to 55 with Graves' ophthalmopathy.

CDR3 DNA sequence: TGTGCCAGTAGTACCAATGGGACCCAGTACTTC. Protein: CASSTNGTQYF. The chain couples TRBV19 to TRBJ2-5, with D unresolved. Germline CDR1 LNHDA, CDR2 SQIVND (reference sequence). V was shortened by 4 bases and J by 7 bases, with 7 bases between the two germline ends. This CDR3 comprises 11 residues.

This clonotype was counted a few times. The chain couples TRBV7-2 to TRBJ1-5; D unresolved. The germline V gene has CDR1 SGHTA and CDR2 FQGNSA. Trimming removed 2 bases from V and 3 bases from J, with 8 bases in between. This CDR3 comprises 14 residues. The CDR3 is CASSLKGNNQPQHF. CDR3 nucleotide sequence: TGTGCCAGCAGCTTAAAGGGTAACAATCAGCCCCAGCATTTT.

This chain links TRBV20-1 with TRBJ2-3, with D possibly being TRBD1 or TRBD2 (5 bases each). This CDR3 has 12 residues. Germline V gene lookup returns CDR1 DFQATT and CDR2 SNEGSKA (reference sequence). V dropped 4 bases and J dropped 6 bases, with 11 bases sitting between them. The CDR3 nucleotides read TGCAGTGCTACCCGGGACGCCGATACGCAGTATTTT. Residues: CSATRDADTQYF.

Concerning this clonotype itself: A read error may be the cause here, since a much bigger clone is one base away. This chain connects TRBV6-2 or TRBV6-3 to TRBJ2-7; D perhaps matches TRBD2 (6 bases). This CDR3 is built from 14 residues. Germline V gives CDR1 MNHEY, CDR2 SVGEGT. In DNA form, the CDR3 reads TGTGCCAGCAGCCGAGAGGGAGGATCCTACGAGGAGTACTTC. The encoded protein is CASSREGGSYEEYF.

The chain couples TRBV10-3 to TRBJ2-7; perhaps TRBD1 as D (6 bases). In germline, CDR1 is ENHRY, CDR2 SYGVKD. This CDR3 has 15 residues. Between the trimmed V and J ends, which lost 2 bases and 2 bases, there was a span of 13 bases. The CDR3 is CAISEDGRGAYEQYF. CDR3 DNA sequence: TGTGCCATCAGTGAGGATGGCAGGGGTGCCTACGAGCAGTACTTC.

This clonotype was detected many times. The chain combines TRBV2 with TRBJ2-1, with 7 bases matching TRBD1. This CDR3 comprises 14 residues. J lost 0 bases, V lost 6 bases, and 2 bases had no gene match. In germline, CDR1 is SNHLY, CDR2 FYNNEI. CDR3 protein: CASRGDSSYNEQFF. The CDR3 DNA sequence: TGTGCCAGCAGAGGGGACAGCTCCTACAATGAGCAGTTCTTC.

This clonotype was seen a few times. The rearrangement uses TRBV7-2 and TRBJ2-3; unclear D gene. CDR1 is SGHTA and CDR2 is FQGNSA in the germline V gene. V lost 8 bases and J 1 base, leaving 10 bases between the germline ends. The CDR3 is 13 residues long. This CDR3 is CASCWTGTDTQYF. The CDR3, as DNA: TGTGCCAGCTGTTGGACCGGCACAGATACGCAGTATTTT.

This clonotype was observed at least ten times. The chain carries TRBV12-3 or TRBV12-4 and TRBJ1-5; 7 bases are a match to TRBD1. The CDR3 loop spans 14 amino acids. Trimming cost V 2 bases and J 5 bases; bases outside gene matches: 3. The CDR3 bases are TGTGCCAGCAGTTTATACAGGGGAGATCAGCCCCAGCATTTT. Translating gives CASSLYRGDQPQHF.

The chain uses TRBV27 and TRBJ2-1; 10 nucleotides line up with TRBD2. V lost 2 bases, J lost 4 bases, and 5 bases stayed unmatched. The CDR3 extends over 16 amino acids. CDR1 is MNHEY, CDR2 SMNVEV, per germline (reference sequence). The CDR3 DNA sequence: TGTGCCAGCAGTTTAATGGTACTAGCGGGATACAATGAGCAGTTCTTC. Protein product: CASSLMVLAGYNEQFF.

A few counts support this clonotype. The chain has TRBV24-1 and TRBJ2-5, with D perhaps TRBD1 (6 bases). The V end was cut by 4 bases, the J end by 7 bases, with 12 bases between. The CDR3 loop spans 13 amino acids. The germline V gene encodes CDR1 KGHDR and CDR2 SFDVKD. CDR3 in DNA: TGTGCCACCAGTGAGGGGGCCCCAGGGACCCAGTACTTC. Its protein product is CATSEGAPGTQYF.

This clonotype has just a few counts. This chain joins TRBV19 and TRBJ2-5; maybe TRBD2 (5 bases). The CDR3 contains 14 residues. Trimming left V 10 bases short and J 0 bases short, with 15 bases between. The germline gives CDR1 LNHDA, CDR2 SQIVND (reference sequence). Here the CDR3 DNA reads TGTGCCACCACTGCATCGGGGAACCAAGAGACCCAGTACTTC. Its protein is CATTASGNQETQYF. The complete variable domain, with remaining parts taken from reference TRBV19 and TRBJ2-5, reads DGGITQSPKYLFRKEGQNVTLSCEQNLNHDAMYWYRQDPGQGLRLIYYSQIVNDFQKGDIAEGYSVSREKKESFPLTVTSAQKNPTAFYLCATTASGNQETQYFGPGTRLLVL.

The sample holds many counts of this clonotype. This sequence joins TRBV12-3 or TRBV12-4 and TRBJ1-6, with D hard to call. Trimming left V 3 bases short and J 9 bases short, with 15 bases between. CDR3 length equals 15 residues. The CDR3 protein is CASSLAEGLSSPLHF. In DNA form, the CDR3 reads TGTGCCAGCAGTTTGGCTGAGGGCCTCTCTTCACCCCTCCACTTT.

The chain recombines TRBV6-1 with TRBJ1-5; TRBD1 matches at 9 bases. The CDR3 length is 15 residues. The ends lost 10 bases at V and 1 base at J; junction bases unmatched: 8. The germline gives CDR1 MNHNS, CDR2 SASEGT. Written as DNA, the CDR3 is TGTGCCACCGAGGGGACAGGGCCGAGCAATCAGCCCCAGCATTTT. Residues: CATEGTGPSNQPQHF.

This clonotype was observed many times. This chain connects TRBV6-1 to TRBJ1-1; no clear D gene. This CDR3 is built from 15 residues. Trimming shortened V by 5 bases and J by 2 bases, and 15 bases separated the two germline ends. The germline CDR1 and CDR2 sequences are MNHNS and SASEGT. The CDR3 DNA sequence: TGTGCCAGCAGTTTCGCTTTGCGGGGAAACACTGAAGCTTTCTTT. Amino acid sequence: CASSFALRGNTEAFF.

This clonotype was seen at least ten times. The CDR3 protein is CASSHGGAYEQYF. The DNA for the CDR3 is TGTGCCAGCAGCCACGGTGGGGCCTACGAGCAGTACTTC. J is TRBJ2-7 and V is TRBV7-8; D ambiguous. This CDR3 has 13 amino acids. Germline CDR1 reads SGHVS; CDR2 reads FQNEAQ. V gave up 5 bases and J gave up 2 bases, with 10 bases separating them.

This clonotype has more than one count but fewer than ten. The CDR3 here is CASSLISGDGYTF. The CDR3 coding sequence is TGTGCCAGCAGCTTAATTTCAGGGGATGGCTACACCTTC. This chain uses TRBV7-9 with TRBJ1-2; D may be TRBD1 (6 bases). V shed 2 bases and J shed 6 bases, with 10 bases lying between them. The CDR3 consists of 13 residues. CDR1 SEHNR and CDR2 FQNEAQ come from the germline V gene (reference sequence). The whole variable domain, remainder taken from reference TRBV7-9 and TRBJ1-2, is DTGVSQNPRHKITKRGQNVTFRCDPISEHNRLYWYRQTLGQGPEFLTYFQNEAQLEKSRLLSDRFSAERPKGSFSTLEIQRTEQGDSAMYLCASSLISGDGYTFGSGTRLTVV.

There are many counts of this clonotype. J is TRBJ2-3 and V is TRBV2; 12 bases match TRBD2. This CDR3 comprises 16 residues. V was pared by 2 bases and J by 3 bases, with 3 bases of the junction left unmatched. CDR1 SNHLY and CDR2 FYNNEI come from the germline V gene. CDR3 loop: CASSEYGLAGTDTQYF. In DNA, the CDR3 is TGTGCCAGCAGTGAATACGGACTAGCGGGGACAGATACGCAGTATTTT.

In this sample, this clonotype turned up many times. The chain couples TRBV7-3 to TRBJ2-1; 8 bases are shared with TRBD1. V shed 5 bases and J 6 bases; nucleotides not matched to a gene: 3. Germline V lookup: CDR1 SGHTA, CDR2 FQGTGA. This CDR3 comprises 13 residues. CDR3 residues: CASSLTGGNEQFF. Here the CDR3 DNA reads TGTGCCAGCAGCCTTACAGGGGGCAATGAGCAGTTCTTC.

This clonotype was observed many times. The chain uses TRBV30 and TRBJ1-2, with D unclear. This CDR3 is built from 14 residues. V gave up 3 bases and J gave up 3 bases, with 14 bases separating them. The V gene's germline CDR1 is GTSNPN and CDR2 SVGIG (reference sequence). CDR3 coding DNA: TGTGCCTGGAGAGCTCAAGGGAGCTACTATGGCTACACCTTC. Its translation: CAWRAQGSYYGYTF.

This clonotype turned up a few times. The chain joins TRBV7-9 to TRBJ2-1; 13 bases line up with TRBD2. CDR3 length equals 17 residues. Germline V CDR1 and CDR2: SEHNR, FQNEAQ (reference sequence). The junction had 3 bases not matched to a gene; V was cut back by 0 bases and J by 4 bases. In DNA, the CDR3 is TGTGCCAGCAGCTTAGCGACTAGCGGGAGGAATTACAATGAGCAGTTCTTC. The encoded protein is CASSLATSGRNYNEQFF. Full variable domain (rest looked up from reference TRBV7-9 and TRBJ2-1): DTGVSQNPRHKITKRGQNVTFRCDPISEHNRLYWYRQTLGQGPEFLTYFQNEAQLEKSRLLSDRFSAERPKGSFSTLEIQRTEQGDSAMYLCASSLATSGRNYNEQFFGPGTRLTVL.